This T cell receptor beta chain was captured in a study of T cell repertoires in cytomegalovirus infection. Study in general: Indications of both CMV infection and matching HLA type were provided by public TCR beta signatures.

TCRdb processed the reads anew with MiXCR; each CDR3 protein has one entry. The repertoire includes 210,000 or so distinct CDR3 sequences, about 5.9% of them detected once, and about 6% sits in the top ten. Per germline, CDR1 SGHRS and CDR2 YFSETQ. The CDR3 contains 14 residues. V shed 0 bases and J shed 3 bases, with 10 bases lying between them. The sequencing input was PBMCs. This receptor was identified in a human donor in good health (CMV status not recorded). Some clones in this sample may be carry-over from other donors' samples. The chain is built from TRBV5-1 and TRBJ2-7; D is unresolved. The CDR3 loop is CASSLGLPLYEQYF. The CDR3 region has the DNA TGCGCCAGCAGCTTGGGACTCCCCCTCTACGAGCAGTACTTC.